The following is a T cell receptor beta chain sequence with its context. The sample has other DNA sequences that encode this CDR3 too. The sample belongs to a study of blood T cell repertoires in COVID-19. With 0 bases removed from V and 2 bases from J, the gap between germline ends came to 5 bases. Per germline, CDR1 SGHRS and CDR2 YFSETQ. The CDR3 is made up of 13 amino acids. Here immunoSEQ multiplex PCR was the method, and the copy in TCRdb shows in-frame clones only, minus some. Seen here are fewer than 350,000 clones, roughly nine tenths observed once, and the top ten hold about an eighth. This chain uses TRBV5-1 with TRBJ1-2; D is undetermined. The sequencing sample was made of peripheral blood. The clonotype originates from a woman aged 30 to 39 with COVID-19, enrolled during active disease. In DNA, the CDR3 is TGCGCCAGCAGCTTGGGCGGAAACTATGGCTACACCTTC. Protein: CASSLGGNYGYTF. Full variable domain (outside the CDR3, taken from reference TRBV5-1 and TRBJ1-2): KAGVTQTPRYLIKTRGQQVTLSCSPISGHRSVSWYQQTPGQGLQFLFEYFSETQRNKGNFPGRFSGRQFSNSRSEMNVSTLELGDSALYLCASSLGGNYGYTFGSGTRLTVV.